The 21 T cell receptor beta chains presented below share a single source sample, sequenced in a study of PD-1 blockade in classical Hodgkin lymphoma. The patients all showed relapse after autologous stem cell transplantation, while their brentuximab vedotin exposure varied. By magnetic negative selection, CD4+ T cells were purified from thawed PBMCs. Measured with immunoSEQ multiplex PCR; TCRdb has only the in-frame clones, and not every one. Here the sample spans just under 30,000 clones, 85% to 90% being singletons. The sequenced sample was CD4+ T cells from blood, obtained at baseline. The receptors derive from a human donor with classical Hodgkin lymphoma.

This clone was counted only a few times. The V call is TRBV7-9, the J call TRBJ2-4; TRBD1 matches at 10 bases. Germline CDR1 is SEHNR and CDR2 is FQNEAQ (reference sequence). After removal of 5 bases from V and 5 bases from J, the junction contained 6 bases not matched to a gene. The CDR3 extends over 15 amino acids. The DNA for the CDR3 is TGTGCCAGCAGCCCAGACAGGGGGCATCAAAACATTCAGTACTTC. Encoded protein: CASSPDRGHQNIQYF.

A single count supports this clone. The genes are TRBV5-4 and TRBJ2-3, with D perhaps TRBD2 (6 bases). Germline lookup yields CDR1 SGHNT and CDR2 YYREEE (reference sequence). V was trimmed by 4 bases and J by 1 base, leaving 16 bases between them. The CDR3 has 16 residues. The CDR3 DNA follows: TGTGCCAGCAGCCCGGAGGGACCCCGGGGCACAGATACGCAGTATTTT. It encodes CASSPEGPRGTDTQYF.

This clone was detected only a few times. This chain connects TRBV10-3 to TRBJ1-5; maybe TRBD1 (5 bases). The V gene lost 2 bases and the J gene lost 7 bases, with 12 bases spanning the gap. The CDR3 spans 14 residues. Germline CDR1 reads ENHRY; CDR2 reads SYGVKD. In DNA form, the CDR3 reads TGTGCCATCAGTGAGGGGGCGGCCAGCCAGCCCCAGCATTTT. Its translation is CAISEGAASQPQHF.

The rearrangement links TRBV11-2 to TRBJ1-3, with 7 bases that match TRBD1. CDR1 is SGHAT and CDR2 is FQNNGV in the germline V gene. Trimming removed 5 bases from V and 4 bases from J; junction bases left unmatched: 11. CDR3 length: 16 residues. The CDR3 bases are TGTGCCAGCAGCCCACGGACAGGTAACGTCGGAAACACCATATATTTT. This encodes CASSPRTGNVGNTIYF.

The chain carries TRBV4-3 and TRBJ2-4; D not certain. The length of the CDR3 is 14 residues. Germline CDR1 reads LGHNA; CDR2 reads YSLEER. With 0 bases removed from V and 2 bases from J, the gap between germline ends came to 5 bases. DNA for the CDR3: TGCGCCAGCAGCCAAGATTCGCCCAAAAACATTCAGTACTTC. Amino acid sequence: CASSQDSPKNIQYF.

V usage is TRBV5-1 and J usage is TRBJ1-1; D remains ambiguous. The germline V gene has CDR1 SGHRS and CDR2 YFSETQ. There are 13 residues in the CDR3. Trimming removed 0 bases from V and 5 bases from J, with 8 bases in between. CDR3 sequence (DNA): TGCGCCAGCAGCTTGGCCGTGGGGACTGAAGCTTTCTTT. Translating gives CASSLAVGTEAFF. The complete variable domain, with remaining parts taken from reference TRBV5-1 and TRBJ1-1, reads KAGVTQTPRYLIKTRGQQVTLSCSPISGHRSVSWYQQTPGQGLQFLFEYFSETQRNKGNFPGRFSGRQFSNSRSEMNVSTLELGDSALYLCASSLAVGTEAFFGQGTRLTVV.

The rearrangement uses TRBV30 and TRBJ1-1; D remains ambiguous. The CDR3 is 12 residues long. Germline assignment: CDR1 GTSNPN and CDR2 SVGIG (reference sequence). V lost 0 bases to trimming and J lost 5 bases, with 7 bases between them. As DNA, the CDR3 is TGTGCCTGGAGTGTACGCGGGACTGAAGCTTTCTTT. Its translation is CAWSVRGTEAFF. The full variable domain, rest sourced from reference TRBV30 and TRBJ1-1, is SQTIHQWPATLVQPVGSPLSLECTVEGTSNPNLYWYRQAAGRGLQLLFYSVGIGQISSEVPQNLSASRPQDRQFILSSKKLLLSDSGFYLCAWSVRGTEAFFGQGTRLTVV.

A remark on this clone: Other DNA sequences of this sample code for an identical CDR3. The V and J genes are TRBV30 and TRBJ1-5; the D gene is possibly TRBD1 (5 bases). The CDR3 has 13 residues. Trimming stripped 5 bases from V and 1 base from J, with 9 bases between. The germline CDR1 and CDR2 sequences are GTSNPN and SVGIG (reference sequence). DNA for the CDR3: TGTGCCTGGGGACACCTCAGCAATCAGCCCCAGCATTTT. Amino acids: CAWGHLSNQPQHF.

The CDR3 sequence: CASSLGTGGSLNTEAFF. In DNA form, the CDR3 reads TGTGCCAGCAGCTTGGGGACAGGGGGTTCATTGAACACTGAAGCTTTCTTT. The chain couples TRBV5-8 to TRBJ1-1, with 10 bases lining up with TRBD1. The J segment lost 0 bases and the V segment lost 0 bases, leaving 5 bases of the junction unmatched. The CDR3 runs 17 residues. Germline CDR1 SGHTS, CDR2 YDEGEE.

The CDR3 coding sequence is TGTGCCAGCAGTGACGCCCTAGCGGGTGACAATGAGCAGTTCTTC. Residues: CASSDALAGDNEQFF. J is TRBJ2-1 and V is TRBV25-1; 8 nucleotides agree with TRBD2. From germline, CDR1 is MGHDK and CDR2 SYGVNS. V shed 3 bases and J 5 bases; nucleotides not matched to a gene: 6. The CDR3 has 15 residues. Full variable domain (outside the CDR3, taken from reference TRBV25-1 and TRBJ2-1): EADIYQTPRYLVIGTGKKITLECSQTMGHDKMYWYQQDPGMELHLIHYSYGVNSTEKGDLSSESTVSRIRTEHFPLTLESARPSHTSQYLCASSDALAGDNEQFFGPGTRLTVL.

This chain uses TRBV6-5 with TRBJ2-1; 10 nucleotides align to TRBD2. Germline CDR1 reads MNHEY; CDR2 reads SVGAGI. The CDR3 consists of 15 residues. Trimming took 5 bases from V and 11 from J; bases not matched to a gene: 12. The CDR3 DNA sequence: TGTGCCAGCAGTGACTTAGCGGGAGGCCCCTTTAAGCAGTTCTTC. It codes for CASSDLAGGPFKQFF.

The genes are TRBV27 and TRBJ1-2, with D perhaps TRBD1 (6 bases). Germline V gene data show CDR1 as MNHEY and CDR2 as SMNVEV (reference sequence). CDR3 length: 14 amino acids. Trimming shortened V by 6 bases and J by 4 bases, and 15 bases separated the two germline ends. CDR3 residues: CASSTTGGSYGYTF. The DNA for the CDR3 is TGTGCCAGCAGCACGACGGGGGGCAGCTATGGCTACACCTTC.

The chain combines TRBV6-5 with TRBJ1-1; D is uncertain. Germline values: CDR1 MNHEY, CDR2 SVGAGI. The CDR3 covers 12 residues. The ends were cut back, 6 bases at V and 1 base at J, with 6 bases in the middle. The CDR3, as DNA: TGTGCCAGCAGCGGAAGGAACACTGAAGCTTTCTTT. Its translation is CASSGRNTEAFF.

The chain combines TRBV7-9 with TRBJ2-7; 7 nucleotides line up with TRBD2. With V trimmed by 3 bases and J by 7 bases, 6 bases remained unmatched. The CDR3 covers 13 residues. Germline V CDR1 and CDR2: SEHNR, FQNEAQ (reference sequence). CDR3 sequence reads: CASSFGGSGEQYF. CDR3 in DNA: TGTGCCAGCAGCTTTGGCGGGAGTGGGGAGCAGTACTTC.

The chain combines TRBV2 with TRBJ2-2; 9 bases match TRBD2. This CDR3 comprises 17 residues. The J segment lost 3 bases and the V segment lost 6 bases, leaving 11 bases of the junction unmatched. The V gene's germline CDR1 is SNHLY and CDR2 FYNNEI. The CDR3 bases are TGTGCCAGCAGGGGCGGTAGCGGGAGAGAGGACACCGGGGAGCTGTTTTTT. The encoded protein is CASRGGSGREDTGELFF. Using reference TRBV2 and TRBJ2-2 for the parts outside the CDR3, the full variable domain is EPEVTQTPSHQVTQMGQEVILRCVPISNHLYFYWYRQILGQKVEFLVSFYNNEISEKSEIFDDQFSVERPDGSNFTLKIRSTKLEDSAMYFCASRGGSGREDTGELFFGEGSRLTVL.

This sequence joins TRBV2 and TRBJ2-7; a weak D match, TRBD2 (5 bases). Germline CDR1 reads SNHLY; CDR2 reads FYNNEI. The CDR3 spans 18 residues. The ends were cut back, 3 bases at V and 2 bases at J, with 23 bases in the middle. The CDR3 loop is CASSDILQTRVGTYEQYF. The CDR3 DNA follows: TGTGCCAGCAGTGACATTTTACAGACGCGGGTTGGGACCTACGAGCAGTACTTC.

The chain employs TRBV28 and TRBJ1-1; no reliable D call. The CDR3 length is 12 residues. The ends were cut back, 2 bases at V and 1 base at J, with 2 bases in the middle. Germline CDR1 MDHEN, CDR2 SYDVKM. This CDR3 reads CASSLQNTEAFF. The CDR3 bases are TGTGCCAGCAGTTTACAGAACACTGAAGCTTTCTTT. The whole variable domain, filled in from reference TRBV28 and TRBJ1-1, reads DVKVTQSSRYLVKRTGEKVFLECVQDMDHENMFWYRQDPGLGLRLIYFSYDVKMKEKGDIPEGYSVSREKKERFSLILESASTNQTSMYLCASSLQNTEAFFGQGTRLTVV.

The chain is built from TRBV6-5 and TRBJ1-2; D call uncertain. Germline V gene sequence: CDR1 MNHEY, CDR2 SVGAGI. V was shortened by 7 bases and J by 8 bases, with 14 bases between the two germline ends. There are 12 residues in the CDR3. This CDR3 reads CASKRPGGGYTF. The CDR3 DNA is TGTGCCAGCAAGCGACCCGGAGGGGGCTACACCTTC.

There are a few counts of this clone. This chain joins TRBV18 and TRBJ2-5, with 7 bases identical to TRBD1. The CDR3 has 13 amino acids. CDR1 and CDR2 from the germline V gene are KGHSH and LQKENI. V shed 7 bases and J 5 bases; nucleotides not matched to a gene: 7. The CDR3 nucleotides are TGTGCCAGCTTACAGGGGATTTCGGAGACCCAGTACTTC. The encoded protein is CASLQGISETQYF.

The genes are TRBV19 and TRBJ2-7, with D maybe TRBD1 (6 bases). In germline, CDR1 is LNHDA, CDR2 SQIVND (reference sequence). Trimming left V 8 bases short and J 1 base short, with 12 bases between. The CDR3 contains 13 residues. The CDR3 protein is CASAPTGSYEQYF. CDR3 bases: TGTGCCAGTGCACCGACAGGTTCCTACGAGCAGTACTTC.

The J gene is TRBJ1-1, the V gene TRBV19; 8 bases map to TRBD1. The germline V gene encodes CDR1 LNHDA and CDR2 SQIVND (reference sequence). This CDR3 spans 13 amino acids. V trimming: 7 bases; J trimming: 8 bases; junction bases outside the gene matches: 9. The CDR3 sequence is CASTLNRDREAFF. The DNA of the CDR3 is TGTGCCAGTACCCTTAACCGGGACAGGGAAGCTTTCTTT.